Presented here are 8 T cell receptor beta chains from one specimen sequenced in a study of regulatory and conventional T cells in RAG deficiency (dated by TCRdb to the late 2010s). Before genomic DNA extraction, conventional CD4+ T cells were isolated from blood as CD25-low CD127-high cells. Libraries were constructed by the immunoSEQ multiplex PCR assay. TCRdb re-hosts the immuneACCESS table, in-frame sequences only. Its copies lack some clones; in the studies checked, an unresolved V gene accounts for under half of them, and the cause for the rest is not known. In this sample the table shows about 9,100 clones, approximately 96% of which occur a single time. The top ten hold about 1.5% of the sample. Sequencing was carried out using CD4+ effector T cells sorted from blood. Every receptor here comes from a human donor with RAG deficiency presenting as severe combined immunodeficiency.

The chain couples TRBV10-3 to TRBJ2-3; no reliable D call. The CDR3 has 11 residues. CDR1 ENHRY and CDR2 SYGVKD come from the germline V gene. The germline V and J ends were trimmed by 4 bases and 4 bases, with 3 bases remaining between them. The CDR3 nucleotides read TGTGCCATCAGTGGAGCAGATACGCAGTATTTT. Translation: CAISGADTQYF.

This chain joins TRBV6-4 and TRBJ2-3; D is possibly TRBD1 (6 bases). The V gene lost 5 bases and the J gene lost 7 bases, with 13 bases spanning the gap. Germline assignment: CDR1 MRHNA and CDR2 SNTAGT. The length of the CDR3 is 13 residues. CDR3 protein: CASSQQQGYTQYF. The CDR3 DNA is TGTGCCAGCAGTCAACAACAGGGATATACGCAGTATTTT.

The chain employs TRBV28 and TRBJ2-3, with D perhaps assigned TRBD1 or TRBD2 (5 bases each). Germline assignment: CDR1 MDHEN and CDR2 SYDVKM. The CDR3 covers 13 residues. V lost 6 bases and J 0 bases, leaving 7 bases between the germline ends. This CDR3 is CASSGDSTDTQYF. The CDR3 DNA reads TGTGCCAGCAGCGGGGACAGCACAGATACGCAGTATTTT.

The gene calls are TRBV30 and TRBJ1-1; D gene uncertain. Looked up from germline, CDR1 is GTSNPN and CDR2 is SVGIG (reference sequence). The V end lost 2 bases, the J end lost 7 bases, and 11 bases lay between the germline ends. The CDR3 consists of 12 residues. The CDR3, as DNA: TGTGCCTGGAGTCCGCTCAACCTTGAAGCTTTCTTT. Protein sequence: CAWSPLNLEAFF.

This clone was observed once. The chain uses TRBV5-1 and TRBJ2-5; TRBD2 aligns across 9 bases. After removal of 2 bases from V and 4 bases from J, the junction contained 6 bases not matched to a gene. The germline V gene has CDR1 SGHRS and CDR2 YFSETQ. The CDR3 loop spans 15 amino acids. CDR3 in amino acids: CASSFLAGAPETQYF. The CDR3 bases are TGCGCCAGCAGCTTCTTAGCGGGAGCGCCAGAGACCCAGTACTTC.

V and J are TRBV18 and TRBJ1-5; D is uncertain. Trimming took off 2 bases at V and 5 bases at J, with 7 bases between the two ends. The CDR3 totals 13 residues. The V gene's germline CDR1 is KGHSH and CDR2 LQKENI. CDR3 sequence reads: CASSPGEDQPQHF. In nucleotides, the CDR3 is TGTGCCAGCTCACCAGGGGAAGATCAGCCCCAGCATTTT.

V gene TRBV11-2 combines with J gene TRBJ1-5; the match to TRBD1 covers 8 bases. With 3 bases clipped from V and 5 bases from J, the junction kept 6 bases outside the gene matches. CDR3 length equals 15 residues. CDR1 is SGHAT, CDR2 FQNNGV, per germline. In DNA, the CDR3 is TGTGCCAGCAGCTTGACAGGGGACGAGTATCAGCCCCAGCATTTT. Translation: CASSLTGDEYQPQHF.

The V gene is TRBV6-1, the J gene TRBJ2-3, with D perhaps TRBD2 (6 bases). The CDR3 is 13 residues long. The germline V and J ends were trimmed by 8 bases and 1 base, with 10 bases remaining between them. Germline V gives CDR1 MNHNS, CDR2 SASEGT. The CDR3 protein is CASGRERTDTQYF. The CDR3 nucleotides are TGTGCCAGCGGGCGGGAACGCACAGATACGCAGTATTTT.